The TCR beta chain under discussion was sequenced for a study of memory CD8 T cells in hepatitis C reinfection. Overall study: Chronic HCV followed reinfection in a couple of donors who cleared primary infection. Separate sorts of CD127- effector and CD127+ memory tetramer+ CD8 cells occurred in two donors. NS3-1073 responses came from one resolver and one chronic donor.

Time point indicated: week 3 of acute primary HCV infection. No in vitro expansion preceded TCR sequencing of the sorted cells. Assay: immunoSEQ multiplex PCR; the TCRdb copy retains only in-frame clones and omits some. In total, the table holds some 82 clones. Whole-study results and caveats: NS3-1073-specific CD8 T cells reportedly cross-react with an influenza epitope.

Germline V gene lookup returns CDR1 SGHDT and CDR2 YYEEEE. The CDR3 has 14 amino acids. As for this clone: At one of its ends the junction is not consistent with the germline gene, which may arise from a read error. Other DNA sequences in the same sample also yield this CDR3.

The source was HCV tetramer-positive CD8+ T cells sorted from blood, collected during primary HCV infection. The rearrangement joins TRBV5-6 to TRBJ1-5; D uncertain. The TCR sequence derives from a man aged 35-49 years with hepatitis C virus infection. As DNA, the CDR3 is TGTGCCAGCAGCCTCCGAGGTAGCAATCAGCCCCAACATTTT. It yields the protein CASSLRGSNQPQHF.